Below, 10 T cell receptor beta chains from the same sample are listed, as sequenced in a study of Tregs in tolerant kidney transplant recipients. Using immunoSEQ multiplex PCR, the repertoire was profiled, and TCRdb retains in-frame clones only, with some absent. This sample has just under 65,000 clones; 98% occur once, and the top ten carry around 0.34%. Material: Tregs from blood, obtained before the transplant. Source of these receptors: a human donor who received a combined kidney and bone marrow transplant.

The chain joins TRBV18 to TRBJ1-4; D might be TRBD1 (6 bases). Trimming cost V 3 bases and J 8 bases, with 19 bases left between them. Germline V gene sequence: CDR1 KGHSH, CDR2 LQKENI. CDR3 size: 16 residues. The CDR3 protein is CASSPTWGRGSEKLFF. The DNA for the CDR3 is TGTGCCAGCTCACCCACCTGGGGCAGGGGATCCGAAAAACTGTTTTTT.

V gene TRBV5-5 combines with J gene TRBJ2-5, with 7 bases identical to TRBD1. The length of the CDR3 is 14 residues. V dropped 1 base and J dropped 2; count of bases not matched to a gene: 2. Germline CDR1 SGHKS, CDR2 YYEKEE (reference sequence). The CDR3 here is CASSLWTGQETQYF. The CDR3 DNA follows: TGTGCCAGCAGCTTGTGGACAGGTCAAGAGACCCAGTACTTC.

The V and J genes are TRBV7-9 and TRBJ1-2, with 8 bases matching TRBD1. CDR3 length: 15 amino acids. V lost 5 bases and J lost 2; bases outside the gene matches: 7. Germline CDR1 is SEHNR and CDR2 is FQNEAQ (reference sequence). CDR3 loop: CASSRTGFANYGYTF. CDR3 in DNA: TGTGCCAGCAGCCGGACAGGGTTCGCCAACTATGGCTACACCTTC.

A remark on this clone: Other DNA sequences within the sample encode an identical CDR3. The chain joins TRBV30 to TRBJ1-5; a weak D match, TRBD1 (5 bases). Germline V gene sequence: CDR1 GTSNPN, CDR2 SVGIG (reference sequence). V was pared by 0 bases and J by 2 bases, with 5 bases between. The CDR3 is made up of 13 amino acids. The chain's CDR3 is CAWSVQGNQPQHF. For the CDR3, the DNA is TGTGCCTGGAGTGTACAGGGCAATCAGCCCCAGCATTTT.

V gene TRBV6-5 combines with J gene TRBJ2-3; 8 bases map to TRBD2. The CDR3 length is 15 residues. Trimming took 0 bases from V and 7 from J; bases not matched to a gene: 6. Germline V gene sequence: CDR1 MNHEY, CDR2 SVGAGI. The CDR3 DNA follows: TGTGCCAGCAGTTACTCAATAGCGGGGTATAATACGCAGTATTTT. Residues: CASSYSIAGYNTQYF.

This sequence joins TRBV10-3 and TRBJ1-2; D is undetermined. CDR1 is ENHRY and CDR2 is SYGVKD in the germline V gene. Trimming pared 10 bases from V and 5 bases from J, leaving 17 bases between. The CDR3 runs 13 residues. The chain's CDR3 is CATQINPLYGYTF. CDR3 in DNA: TGTGCCACCCAGATAAACCCGCTTTATGGCTACACCTTC.

The chain combines TRBV18 with TRBJ1-2, with TRBD1 matching 7 bases. In germline, CDR1 is KGHSH, CDR2 LQKENI. This CDR3 comprises 23 residues. The ends lost 2 bases at V and 0 bases at J; junction bases unmatched: 27. Written as DNA, the CDR3 is TGTGCCAGCTCACCAACCCGCATTGCCAATCCGGCCGGGACAGCTTATTCTAACTATGGCTACACCTTC. Protein: CASSPTRIANPAGTAYSNYGYTF.

The genes are TRBV18 and TRBJ2-7, with 9 bases lining up with TRBD2. CDR3 size: 15 residues. Germline values: CDR1 KGHSH, CDR2 LQKENI. The V gene end was trimmed by 0 bases and the J gene end by 1 base; junction bases not matched to a gene: 1. The CDR3 loop reads CASSPPLAGSYEQYF. CDR3 DNA sequence: TGTGCCAGCTCACCACCTCTAGCGGGGTCCTACGAGCAGTACTTC.

The J gene is TRBJ1-1, the V gene TRBV6-1; 7 positions agree with TRBD1. With 7 bases clipped from V and 5 bases from J, the junction kept 10 bases outside the gene matches. CDR3 length equals 14 residues. Per germline, CDR1 MNHNS and CDR2 SASEGT. Here the CDR3 DNA reads TGTGCCAGCACCCAAGCGGGCAGGGGGACTGAAGCTTTCTTT. Its protein product is CASTQAGRGTEAFF.

V and J are TRBV10-3 and TRBJ1-1; 9 bases are shared with TRBD1. Germline V gene sequence: CDR1 ENHRY, CDR2 SYGVKD. After removal of 6 bases from V and 1 base from J, the junction contained 12 bases not matched to a gene. The CDR3 has 17 amino acids. CDR3: CAISDGTGTWGNTEAFF. The CDR3 coding sequence is TGTGCCATCAGCGACGGGACAGGGACATGGGGGAACACTGAAGCTTTCTTT.